These 30 T cell receptor beta chains share one sample of origin, sequenced in a study of regulatory T cells in long-lasting Graves disease. Sample time point: newly diagnosed GD, antithyroid drugs for less than 3 months. After RNA was extracted from PBMCs, the TCR library was made from it. Combining iRepertoire HTBI primers with Arm-PCR of CDR3 regions, the authors built TCR beta libraries. TCRdb reprocessed the multiplex PCR reads via MiXCR and lists one record per CDR3 protein. This sample has a few hundred thousand distinct CDR3 sequences, with roughly 17% found just once. Separately, the same data were catalogued under a study of T cells in Graves' hyperthyroidism and ophthalmopathy.

The specimen comprised peripheral blood mononuclear cells (PBMCs), sampled at new diagnosis, from a patient treated with antithyroid drugs. The source is a man aged 40-49 years with Graves disease.

J is TRBJ2-3 and V is TRBV2, with D perhaps matching TRBD1 (6 bases). There are 16 residues in the CDR3. Deletions cut 6 bases from V and 1 base from J, with 17 bases between. Germline CDR1 and CDR2: SNHLY and FYNNEI. CDR3 sequence reads: CASSFPLSGGTDTQYF. The CDR3 region has the DNA TGTGCCAGCAGCTTCCCTCTCTCAGGGGGCACAGATACGCAGTATTTT.

The genes are TRBV28 and TRBJ2-7; TRBD2 matches 7 bases. The CDR3 sequence is 13 residues long. Germline trimming cut 6 bases from V and 3 bases from J; bases unmatched to any gene: 5. Germline V gene sequence: CDR1 MDHEN, CDR2 SYDVKM. CDR3 nucleotide sequence: TGTGCCAGCAGAATTGGGGGGGGCTACGAGCAGTACTTC. Protein product: CASRIGGGYEQYF.

The J gene is TRBJ1-2, the V gene TRBV5-6; 8 bases match TRBD1. The ends lost 3 bases at V and 4 bases at J; junction bases unmatched: 17. Germline lookup yields CDR1 SGHDT and CDR2 YYEEEE. The length of the CDR3 is 18 residues. The CDR3 region is CASSSDVGQGAMGYGYTF. As DNA, the CDR3 is TGTGCCAGCAGCTCGGACGTCGGTCAGGGGGCGATGGGCTATGGCTACACCTTC.

This clonotype was seen repeatedly, ten times or more. This chain uses TRBV15 with TRBJ2-7; no reliable D call. The CDR3 contains 13 residues. Trimming shortened V by 0 bases and J by 2 bases, and 5 bases separated the two germline ends. The germline CDR1 and CDR2 sequences are LNHNV and YYDKDF (reference sequence). The DNA of the CDR3 is TGTGCCACCAGCAGAGACAGTACCTACGAGCAGTACTTC. Its protein is CATSRDSTYEQYF.

The genes are TRBV4-2 and TRBJ1-6; 9 bases agree with TRBD1. Unmatched junction bases numbered 22, after V lost 5 bases and J lost 11 bases. CDR1 and CDR2 from the germline V gene are LGHNA and YNFKEQ. The length of the CDR3 is 19 residues. The CDR3 is CASSSYIVGTGNPTPPLHF. For the CDR3, the DNA is TGTGCCAGCAGCTCTTACATTGTGGGGACAGGGAATCCAACCCCACCCCTCCACTTT.

This clonotype was found a few times. The genes are TRBV24-1 and TRBJ2-4; D is possibly TRBD2 (6 bases). CDR1 is KGHDR and CDR2 is SFDVKD in the germline V gene. Trimming took 2 bases from V and 5 from J, leaving 12 bases between them. The CDR3 runs 15 residues. The CDR3 DNA sequence: TGTGCCACCAGTGATTGGAGGGCCGGGGAAAACATTCAGTACTTC. It translates to CATSDWRAGENIQYF.

The chain has TRBV24-1 and TRBJ2-3; the D call may be TRBD1 or TRBD2 (5 bases each). This CDR3 spans 16 amino acids. The ends were cut back, 3 bases at V and 0 bases at J, with 12 bases in the middle. Germline V lookup: CDR1 KGHDR, CDR2 SFDVKD. The CDR3 sequence: CATSDSTRGSTDTQYF. CDR3 coding DNA: TGTGCCACCAGTGATAGTACTAGGGGTAGCACAGATACGCAGTATTTT.

This clonotype was detected a few times. This chain joins TRBV7-9 and TRBJ2-1, with D perhaps matching TRBD2 (6 bases). The V gene lost 5 bases and the J gene lost 10 bases, with 27 bases spanning the gap. The CDR3 consists of 17 residues. Germline CDR1 reads SEHNR; CDR2 reads FQNEAQ (reference sequence). DNA for the CDR3: TGTGCCAGCAGCCCTCAATTTAAGGTAGCGGTGTTCAGCGAGCAGTTCTTC. Its protein is CASSPQFKVAVFSEQFF.

This clonotype was seen repeatedly, ten times or more. This chain uses TRBV6-5 with TRBJ2-1, with D uncertain. CDR1 and CDR2 from the germline V gene are MNHEY and SVGAGI. Trimming removed 2 bases at V and 10 bases at J, with 9 bases between. This CDR3 region has 12 residues. The CDR3 sequence is CASSYPHGEQFF. DNA of the CDR3: TGTGCCAGCAGTTACCCCCACGGAGAGCAGTTCTTC.

This clonotype appeared many times. The rearrangement links TRBV18 to TRBJ2-7, with D possibly being TRBD1 (6 bases). Germline CDR1 is KGHSH and CDR2 is LQKENI. The CDR3 is made up of 14 amino acids. The V end lost 8 bases, the J end lost 1 base, and 15 bases lay between the germline ends. In DNA, the CDR3 is TGTGCCAGCCTCACGGGACAAGGGTCCTACGAGCAGTACTTC. The encoded protein is CASLTGQGSYEQYF.

This chain connects TRBV9 to TRBJ2-7; D uncertain. This CDR3 comprises 16 residues. CDR1 SGDLS and CDR2 YYNGEE come from the germline V gene. V was cut by 4 bases and J by 2 bases, with 19 bases left in between. The CDR3, as DNA: TGTGCCAGCAGCCCACGGCCAGCCCCCCGGGCCTACGAGCAGTACTTC. This encodes CASSPRPAPRAYEQYF. The whole variable domain, remainder taken from reference TRBV9 and TRBJ2-7, is DSGVTQTPKHLITATGQRVTLRCSPRSGDLSVYWYQQSLDQGLQFLIQYYNGEERAKGNILERFSAQQFPDLHSELNLSSLELGDSALYFCASSPRPAPRAYEQYFGPGTRLTVT.

The V gene is TRBV5-6, the J gene TRBJ1-4, with D tentatively TRBD1 (6 bases). The CDR3 totals 17 residues. V was cut by 2 bases and J by 7 bases, with 21 bases left in between. From germline, CDR1 is SGHDT and CDR2 YYEEEE. The CDR3 DNA is TGTGCCAGCAGCTTCGGTGAACAGGGAGGAGTTAGTGAAAAACTGTTTTTT. It yields the protein CASSFGEQGGVSEKLFF. Full variable domain (remainder filled in from reference TRBV5-6 and TRBJ1-4): DAGVTQSPTHLIKTRGQQVTLRCSPKSGHDTVSWYQQALGQGPQFIFQYYEEEERQRGNFPDRFSGHQFPNYSSELNVNALLLGDSALYLCASSFGEQGGVSEKLFFGSGTQLSVL.

This clonotype was seen only a few times. The chain employs TRBV5-1 and TRBJ2-5, with D tentatively TRBD1 (5 bases). Germline values: CDR1 SGHRS, CDR2 YFSETQ. The V end was cut by 3 bases, the J end by 0 bases, with 18 bases between. The CDR3 consists of 17 residues. The CDR3 reads CASSSYELDTYQETQYF. CDR3 nucleotide sequence: TGCGCCAGCAGCTCTTACGAACTGGACACGTACCAAGAGACCCAGTACTTC.

The sample holds many counts of this clonotype. The chain carries TRBV9 and TRBJ1-4; D not certain. The V end lost 3 bases, the J end lost 8 bases, and 11 bases lay between the germline ends. The CDR3 is 13 residues long. Germline V gene sequence: CDR1 SGDLS, CDR2 YYNGEE. The CDR3 sequence is CASSGEGSEKLFF. The CDR3 DNA follows: TGTGCCAGCAGCGGGGAAGGGAGCGAAAAACTGTTTTTT. Looking up the rest from reference TRBV9 and TRBJ1-4 gives the full variable domain: DSGVTQTPKHLITATGQRVTLRCSPRSGDLSVYWYQQSLDQGLQFLIQYYNGEERAKGNILERFSAQQFPDLHSELNLSSLELGDSALYFCASSGEGSEKLFFGSGTQLSVL.

This clonotype was counted ten times or more. The rearrangement joins TRBV6-2 or TRBV6-3 to TRBJ2-1, with TRBD1 matching 9 bases. Germline CDR1 and CDR2: MNHEY and SVGEGT. V lost 6 bases and J lost 7; bases outside the gene matches: 4. The CDR3 consists of 13 residues. The CDR3 protein is CASRGQGRNEQFF. In nucleotides, the CDR3 is TGTGCCAGCAGGGGACAGGGTCGGAATGAGCAGTTCTTC.

This clonotype showed up many times. V and J are TRBV10-3 and TRBJ2-7, with 11 bases identical to TRBD1. V was clipped by 11 bases and J by 3 bases; unmatched bases: 9. Germline V lookup: CDR1 ENHRY, CDR2 SYGVKD. CDR3 length: 14 amino acids. The chain's CDR3 is CAARAGTGGYEQYF. In nucleotides, the CDR3 is TGTGCCGCCAGAGCCGGGACAGGGGGCTACGAGCAGTACTTC.

The chain links TRBV7-2 to TRBJ2-7; D perhaps matches TRBD2 (7 bases). Germline V lookup: CDR1 SGHTA, CDR2 FQGNSA. The V and J ends lost 5 bases and 4 bases respectively, with 18 bases between them. The CDR3 sequence is 15 residues long. CDR3 protein: CASSPEQGGEYEQYF. CDR3 nucleotides: TGTGCCAGCAGCCCAGAACAGGGAGGGGAATACGAGCAGTACTTC.

The chain combines TRBV15 with TRBJ2-4; no clear D gene. The CDR3 is 16 residues long. Germline V CDR1 and CDR2: LNHNV, YYDKDF (reference sequence). V lost 4 bases to trimming and J lost 0 bases, with 13 bases between them. CDR3 sequence reads: CATSIRTGLAKNIQYF. CDR3 DNA: TGTGCCACCAGCATTCGTACCGGTCTAGCCAAAAACATTCAGTACTTC.

There are many counts of this clonotype. V gene TRBV28 combines with J gene TRBJ2-7; D gene ambiguous. Germline V gene lookup returns CDR1 MDHEN and CDR2 SYDVKM. The CDR3 runs 14 residues. Trimming pared 1 base from V and 2 bases from J, leaving 9 bases between. The chain's CDR3 is CASSLSLDPYEQYF. The CDR3 nucleotides are TGTGCCAGCAGTTTATCTTTGGATCCCTACGAGCAGTACTTC.

This clonotype was seen at least ten times. The J gene is TRBJ1-6, the V gene TRBV2, with 7 nucleotides matching TRBD1. The CDR3 is 14 residues long. V trimming: 3 bases; J trimming: 8 bases; junction bases outside the gene matches: 4. From germline, CDR1 is SNHLY and CDR2 FYNNEI. The CDR3 DNA sequence: TGTGCCAGCAGTGAGCAGGGGGAGTATTCACCCCTCCACTTT. Translated, it gives CASSEQGEYSPLHF.

This clonotype has a count of ten or more. This sequence joins TRBV7-2 and TRBJ1-1; TRBD1 is a possible D gene (6 bases). V gave up 5 bases and J gave up 7 bases, with 14 bases separating them. From germline, CDR1 is SGHTA and CDR2 FQGNSA. The CDR3 contains 13 residues. CDR3: CASSPTGFIEAFF. In nucleotides, the CDR3 is TGTGCCAGCAGCCCTACAGGGTTCATTGAAGCTTTCTTT.

The chain is built from TRBV7-9 and TRBJ1-2; the D gene is possibly TRBD1 (5 bases). Trimming left V 4 bases short and J 6 bases short, with 18 bases between. The V gene's germline CDR1 is SEHNR and CDR2 FQNEAQ (reference sequence). CDR3 length: 15 amino acids. The CDR3 DNA is TGTGCCAGCAGCTCCCTTCAGGAGGGGCTGAATGGCTACACCTTC. Translated, it gives CASSSLQEGLNGYTF.

This chain links TRBV5-4 with TRBJ2-7, with TRBD2 matching over 10 bases. CDR3 length: 15 residues. Germline V CDR1 and CDR2: SGHNT, YYREEE (reference sequence). With V trimmed by 2 bases and J by 4 bases, 6 bases remained unmatched. CDR3 in DNA: TGTGCCAGCAGCTTAGCAGCGGGGGGGGGATACGAGCAGTACTTC. It yields the protein CASSLAAGGGYEQYF.

This clonotype turned up a few times. The CDR3 is CASSIRAGTGPYAYNQPQHF. The CDR3 bases are TGTGCCAGTAGTATTCGCGCGGGGACAGGGCCCTACGCATACAATCAGCCCCAGCATTTT. The chain links TRBV19 to TRBJ1-5, with TRBD1 matching over 9 bases. This CDR3 contains 20 residues. V gave up 3 bases and J gave up 3 bases; unmatched junction bases: 18. In germline, CDR1 is LNHDA, CDR2 SQIVND (reference sequence).

At least ten counts were recorded for this clonotype. This chain uses TRBV28 with TRBJ1-3; D unclear. The germline V and J ends were trimmed by 5 bases and 5 bases, with 16 bases remaining between them. The CDR3 totals 15 residues. Germline assignment: CDR1 MDHEN and CDR2 SYDVKM. Here the CDR3 reads CASSGSLTGRNTIYF. CDR3 in DNA: TGTGCCAGCAGTGGATCGCTAACGGGGAGAAACACCATATATTTT. Based on the CDR3 plus reference TRBV28 and TRBJ1-3, the full variable domain is DVKVTQSSRYLVKRTGEKVFLECVQDMDHENMFWYRQDPGLGLRLIYFSYDVKMKEKGDIPEGYSVSREKKERFSLILESASTNQTSMYLCASSGSLTGRNTIYFGEGSWLTVV.

The genes are TRBV10-3 and TRBJ2-5; TRBD2 matches at 8 bases. V shed 10 bases and J 1 base; nucleotides not matched to a gene: 8. This CDR3 comprises 14 residues. CDR1 ENHRY and CDR2 SYGVKD come from the germline V gene. The DNA for the CDR3 is TGTGCCACAACAGCCGCGGGGGGCCAAGAGACCCAGTACTTC. Protein sequence: CATTAAGGQETQYF.

This clonotype was recorded at least ten times. This rearrangement joins TRBV20-1 to TRBJ2-2, with 8 bases identical to TRBD1. Losses at the gene ends were 6 bases for V and 0 bases for J; bases not matched to a gene: 3. The CDR3 spans 14 residues. The germline gives CDR1 DFQATT, CDR2 SNEGSKA (reference sequence). The DNA of the CDR3 is TGCAGTGCGGGGGACAGGTCGAACACCGGGGAGCTGTTTTTT. Amino acid sequence: CSAGDRSNTGELFF.

This clonotype came up many times. This chain joins TRBV20-1 and TRBJ2-3, with 7 positions matching TRBD1. The CDR3 loop spans 14 amino acids. Unmatched junction bases numbered 5, after V lost 0 bases and J lost 5 bases. Germline CDR1 reads DFQATT; CDR2 reads SNEGSKA (reference sequence). The CDR3 here is CSARDGTALDTQYF. In DNA, the CDR3 is TGCAGTGCTAGAGACGGGACAGCCCTAGATACGCAGTATTTT.

This clonotype showed up many times. The chain joins TRBV3-1 to TRBJ2-1; D is uncertain. Trimming took off 2 bases at V and 9 bases at J, with 8 bases between the two ends. CDR1 is LGHDT, CDR2 YNNKEL, per germline (reference sequence). The CDR3 has 12 residues. CDR3 amino acids: CASSQLGVEQFF. The DNA of the CDR3 is TGTGCCAGCAGCCAATTAGGCGTTGAGCAGTTCTTC.

The count of this clonotype is one. The rearrangement joins TRBV6-9 to TRBJ1-1, with 7 bases lining up with TRBD1. This CDR3 comprises 15 residues. CDR1 and CDR2 (germline): MNHGY, SVAAGI. V gave up 2 bases and J gave up 3 bases; unmatched junction bases: 6. DNA of the CDR3: TGTGCCAGCAGTTATACCCAGGGGGAGGACACTGAAGCTTTCTTT. This gives the protein CASSYTQGEDTEAFF.